Below, 17 T cell receptor beta chains from the same sample are listed, as sequenced in a study of shared clonotypes between healthy human individuals. Here immunoSEQ multiplex PCR was the method, and the copy in TCRdb shows in-frame clones only, minus some. This table has hundreds of thousands of clones, roughly 72% appearing once. Sequenced: memory CD4+ T cells sorted from blood. The subset here: CD45RA-negative fraction. All receptors come from a woman aged 25 to 39 in good health.

The V call is TRBV6-6, the J call TRBJ1-1; D unresolved. With 4 bases removed from V and 6 bases from J, the gap between germline ends came to 12 bases. Per germline, CDR1 MNHNY and CDR2 SVGAGI (reference sequence). The CDR3 extends over 13 amino acids. The CDR3 here is CASSSTYNAEAFF. DNA for the CDR3: TGTGCCAGCAGTTCGACCTACAATGCTGAAGCTTTCTTT.

The chain is built from TRBV2 and TRBJ2-7; 9 positions agree with TRBD2. V gave up 2 bases and J gave up 2 bases; unmatched junction bases: 4. This CDR3 is 15 amino acids long. Germline loops: CDR1 SNHLY, CDR2 FYNNEI. CDR3 region: CASSERLAGTYEQYF. In DNA, the CDR3 is TGTGCCAGCAGTGAAAGGCTAGCGGGGACCTACGAGCAGTACTTC.

This clone showed up just a few times. This chain uses TRBV28 with TRBJ2-2; 12 nucleotides align to TRBD2. This CDR3 region has 15 residues. Trimming cost V 2 bases and J 6 bases; bases outside gene matches: 1. Germline-derived CDR1 and CDR2 are MDHEN and SYDVKM. The CDR3 region is CASSLLAGGPGELFF. In DNA, the CDR3 is TGTGCCAGCAGTTTACTAGCGGGAGGGCCCGGGGAGCTGTTTTTT. Full variable domain (rest looked up from reference TRBV28 and TRBJ2-2): DVKVTQSSRYLVKRTGEKVFLECVQDMDHENMFWYRQDPGLGLRLIYFSYDVKMKEKGDIPEGYSVSREKKERFSLILESASTNQTSMYLCASSLLAGGPGELFFGEGSRLTVL.

This clone was seen more than once but under ten times. Being one base from a much bigger clone, this may be a read error. The CDR3 DNA reads TGTGCCAGCAGAGTATACAATGAGCAGTTCTTC. Translated, it gives CASRVYNEQFF. This rearrangement joins TRBV28 to TRBJ2-1; D ambiguous. CDR1 is MDHEN and CDR2 is SYDVKM in the germline V gene. Deletions cut 6 bases from V and 4 bases from J, with 4 bases between. There are 11 residues in the CDR3.

The sample holds a few counts of this clone. The genes are TRBV6-6 and TRBJ1-5; D is unresolved. Germline V lookup: CDR1 MNHNY, CDR2 SVGAGI (reference sequence). This CDR3 region has 15 residues. Trimming removed 2 bases at V and 3 bases at J, with 11 bases between. CDR3 coding DNA: TGTGCCAGCAGTTACGGCAGCGGGCCCAATCAGCCCCAGCATTTT. Protein product: CASSYGSGPNQPQHF.

As regards this clone: Other DNA sequences of this sample code for an identical CDR3. The rearrangement links TRBV19 to TRBJ2-1; D may be TRBD1 (6 bases). Trimming pared 5 bases from V and 0 bases from J, leaving 11 bases between. From germline, CDR1 is LNHDA and CDR2 SQIVND (reference sequence). This CDR3 comprises 15 residues. The DNA of the CDR3 is TGTGCCAGTAGTCGAACAGGGAGCTCCTACAATGAGCAGTTCTTC. Its translation is CASSRTGSSYNEQFF.

The J gene is TRBJ2-1, the V gene TRBV25-1; a possible D gene is TRBD1 (6 bases). There are 14 residues in the CDR3. The V end lost 4 bases, the J end lost 4 bases, and 11 bases lay between the germline ends. Germline lookup yields CDR1 MGHDK and CDR2 SYGVNS. CDR3 DNA: TGTGCCAGCAGTGGGCGTGACAGGTACAATGAGCAGTTCTTC. It yields the protein CASSGRDRYNEQFF.

This sequence joins TRBV10-3 and TRBJ1-2, with TRBD1 matching over 7 bases. The CDR3 sequence is 15 residues long. The V gene end was trimmed by 8 bases and the J gene end by 0 bases; junction bases not matched to a gene: 9. Germline loops: CDR1 ENHRY, CDR2 SYGVKD. The CDR3: CAIHPGQYSNYGYTF. For the CDR3, the DNA is TGTGCCATCCATCCGGGACAGTATTCTAACTATGGCTACACCTTC.

The gene calls are TRBV10-3 and TRBJ2-5; no firm D call. Germline-derived CDR1 and CDR2 are ENHRY and SYGVKD. The germline V and J ends were trimmed by 0 bases and 2 bases, with 7 bases remaining between them. The CDR3 runs to 14 residues. CDR3 residues: CAISESVGQETQYF. For the CDR3, the DNA is TGTGCCATCAGTGAGTCTGTAGGGCAAGAGACCCAGTACTTC.

With regard to this clone: It may be a read error: a sequence one base away is much more abundant. Other DNA sequences in this sample translate to the same CDR3. The rearrangement uses TRBV7-2 and TRBJ1-2; D possibly corresponds to TRBD1 (5 bases). The germline V and J ends were trimmed by 1 base and 7 bases, with 13 bases remaining between them. The CDR3 has 14 amino acids. Germline loops: CDR1 SGHTA, CDR2 FQGNSA. In nucleotides, the CDR3 is TGTGCCAGCAGCTTAGATCAGGGCGCTCGTGGCTACACCTTC. Its translation: CASSLDQGARGYTF.

This CDR3 is CASSLRSGVSGEQYF. The CDR3 bases are TGTGCCAGCAGCTTACGGTCGGGAGTATCCGGCGAGCAGTACTTC. This chain joins TRBV11-2 and TRBJ2-7; TRBD2 might be the D (6 bases). V shed 2 bases and J shed 6 bases, with 17 bases lying between them. The CDR3 totals 15 residues. CDR1 is SGHAT, CDR2 FQNNGV, per germline.

This clone was counted between two and nine times. The chain couples TRBV11-2 to TRBJ2-7, with D uncertain. This CDR3 has 15 amino acids. Germline-derived CDR1 and CDR2 are SGHAT and FQNNGV. Trimming left V 2 bases short and J 2 bases short, with 13 bases between. The CDR3 DNA follows: TGTGCCAGCAGCTTAATTGGCAGTAGCCCCTACGAGCAGTACTTC. Its translation: CASSLIGSSPYEQYF. Full variable domain (outside the CDR3, taken from reference TRBV11-2 and TRBJ2-7): EAGVAQSPRYKIIEKRQSVAFWCNPISGHATLYWYQQILGQGPKLLIQFQNNGVVDDSQLPKDRFSAERLKGVDSTLKIQPAKLEDSAVYLCASSLIGSSPYEQYFGPGTRLTVT.

This chain joins TRBV19 and TRBJ2-7, with TRBD1 identical over 9 bases. The germline CDR1 and CDR2 sequences are LNHDA and SQIVND (reference sequence). The CDR3 runs to 15 residues. V shed 7 bases and J 2 bases; nucleotides not matched to a gene: 9. The CDR3 protein is CASIPGQGRTYEQYF. Here the CDR3 DNA reads TGTGCCAGTATACCGGGACAGGGAAGAACCTACGAGCAGTACTTC.

This clone showed up just once. The chain couples TRBV5-1 to TRBJ2-7, with D uncertain. This CDR3 contains 15 residues. Germline V CDR1 and CDR2: SGHRS, YFSETQ. Deletions cut 1 base from V and 0 bases from J, with 11 bases between. CDR3 residues: CASSLSPSSSYEQYF. The CDR3 DNA reads as TGCGCCAGCAGCTTGAGTCCCTCGAGCTCCTACGAGCAGTACTTC.

This clone has only a few counts. V is TRBV20-1 and J is TRBJ2-7, with 7 bases matching TRBD2. After removal of 5 bases from V and 6 bases from J, the junction contained 4 bases not matched to a gene. The CDR3 loop spans 11 amino acids. CDR1 is DFQATT and CDR2 is SNEGSKA in the germline V gene (reference sequence). The DNA for the CDR3 is TGCAGTGCTCAAGGGGAGGGCGAGCAGTACTTC. This encodes CSAQGEGEQYF.

As for this clone: A much larger clone sits a single nucleotide away, making a read error possible. The J gene is TRBJ1-4, the V gene TRBV29-1; maybe TRBD1 (5 bases). V was trimmed by 5 bases and J by 6 bases, leaving 10 bases between them. The CDR3 contains 12 residues. Germline V gives CDR1 SQVTM, CDR2 ANQGSEA. The CDR3 DNA reads TGCAGCGTTCGAAGGGGTGATGAAAAACTGTTTTTT. The encoded protein is CSVRRGDEKLFF.

About this clone: The same CDR3 is also encoded by other DNA sequences in this sample. This chain links TRBV7-2 with TRBJ2-7; D is uncertain. Germline CDR1 reads SGHTA; CDR2 reads FQGNSA. This CDR3 contains 13 residues. V was cut by 0 bases and J by 3 bases, with 6 bases left in between. The CDR3 spells CASSLASSYEQYF. Here the CDR3 DNA reads TGTGCCAGCAGCTTAGCGTCTAGCTACGAGCAGTACTTC.